The 10 T cell receptor beta chains presented below share a single source sample, sequenced in a study of shared clonotypes between healthy human individuals. Libraries were prepared by immunoSEQ multiplex PCR; TCRdb keeps only in-frame clonotypes and omits some of them. The table includes about 2.4 million clones, roughly nine tenths detected once. Sequences were obtained from naive CD4+ T cells sorted from blood. The subset denotes: CD45RA+ positively selected. All receptors derive from a man aged 18 to 29 in good health.

This clone came up once. This chain connects TRBV9 to TRBJ1-4; possibly TRBD1 for D (6 bases). CDR1 is SGDLS, CDR2 YYNGEE, per germline. This CDR3 is 15 amino acids long. V was shortened by 0 bases and J by 5 bases, with 11 bases between the two germline ends. The CDR3 is CASSVEAQGNEKLFF. The DNA for the CDR3 is TGTGCCAGCAGCGTAGAGGCACAGGGAAATGAAAAACTGTTTTTT.

The chain combines TRBV6-5 with TRBJ2-7; possible D gene TRBD2, 6 bases. Looked up from germline, CDR1 is MNHEY and CDR2 is SVGAGI. V lost 8 bases, J lost 0 bases, and 8 bases lay in between. The CDR3 runs 12 residues. CDR3 protein: CASGGSSYEQYF. Here the CDR3 DNA reads TGTGCCAGCGGGGGGAGCTCCTACGAGCAGTACTTC.

A note on this clone: This sample includes further DNA sequences coding for the same CDR3. The rearrangement links TRBV7-2 to TRBJ2-7, with 8 bases that match TRBD1. The CDR3 contains 14 residues. V was pared by 4 bases and J by 6 bases, with 8 bases of the junction left unmatched. CDR1 SGHTA and CDR2 FQGNSA come from the germline V gene. In DNA, the CDR3 is TGTGCCAGCAGCTCTGGACAGGGTGGACGCGAGCAGTACTTC. Amino acids: CASSSGQGGREQYF.

The chain couples TRBV4-3 to TRBJ2-1, with TRBD1 matching 7 bases. There are 16 residues in the CDR3. Germline V lookup: CDR1 LGHNA, CDR2 YSLEER. Trimming at V came to 0 bases and at J to 4 bases, leaving 6 bases not matched to a gene. The CDR3 reads CASSQDWGQRYNEQFF. The CDR3 DNA follows: TGCGCCAGCAGCCAAGATTGGGGACAGAGATACAATGAGCAGTTCTTC.

Only one count was recorded for this clone. The CDR3 DNA is TGCAGCGTAGTAGCGGAAACTTACAATGAGCAGTTCTTC. It encodes CSVVAETYNEQFF. The chain couples TRBV29-1 to TRBJ2-1; a possible D gene is TRBD2 (6 bases). The CDR3 is 13 amino acids. V was clipped by 6 bases and J by 4 bases, with 13 bases between them. Germline assignment: CDR1 SQVTM and CDR2 ANQGSEA.

The chain links TRBV6-5 to TRBJ1-1; tentative D call: TRBD1 (5 bases). The CDR3 is made up of 15 amino acids. Per the germline V gene, CDR1 is MNHEY and CDR2 is SVGAGI. Between the trimmed V and J ends, which lost 0 bases and 1 base, there was a span of 9 bases. The CDR3 spells CASSYSSRANTEAFF. The CDR3, as DNA: TGTGCCAGCAGTTACTCGTCCAGGGCGAACACTGAAGCTTTCTTT.

The genes are TRBV18 and TRBJ2-2, with TRBD1 matching over 7 bases. The CDR3 runs to 15 residues. J gave up 5 bases and V 3 bases, and 6 bases lay outside the gene matches. The germline CDR1 and CDR2 sequences are KGHSH and LQKENI. The CDR3, as DNA: TGTGCCAGCTCACCCGACAGGGTTGTAACCGGGGAGCTGTTTTTT. It translates to CASSPDRVVTGELFF.

This clone was found once. This rearrangement joins TRBV30 to TRBJ2-2; no reliable D call. The V end lost 0 bases, the J end lost 5 bases, and 7 bases lay between the germline ends. Germline CDR1 and CDR2: GTSNPN and SVGIG (reference sequence). There are 13 residues in the CDR3. CDR3 residues: CAWSVLLTGELFF. In DNA, the CDR3 is TGTGCCTGGAGTGTACTGCTAACCGGGGAGCTGTTTTTT.

The chain has TRBV7-2 and TRBJ2-5; a possible D gene is TRBD2 (6 bases). This CDR3 is 13 amino acids long. Germline lookup yields CDR1 SGHTA and CDR2 FQGNSA. Trimming pared 2 bases from V and 4 bases from J, leaving 8 bases between. CDR3 protein: CASSLWEAETQYF. CDR3 DNA: TGTGCCAGCAGCTTATGGGAGGCAGAGACCCAGTACTTC.

Only one count was recorded for this clone. This chain uses TRBV7-6 with TRBJ1-5; 7 nucleotides align to TRBD1. This CDR3 has 15 residues. After removal of 5 bases from V and 4 bases from J, the junction contained 8 bases not matched to a gene. Germline CDR1 SGHVS, CDR2 FNYEAQ. The CDR3 protein is CASSPLTGINQPQHF. In nucleotides, the CDR3 is TGTGCCAGCAGCCCTCTGACAGGGATTAATCAGCCCCAGCATTTT.